This T cell receptor (beta chain) appears in the sequencing data of a study of T cell responses to AZD1222 COVID-19 vaccine. Whole-study results and caveats: Seropositive at baseline were only a handful of AZD1222 recipients.

Per the germline V gene, CDR1 is SGHTA and CDR2 is FQGNSA. Trimming removed 5 bases at V and 6 bases at J, with 13 bases between. The CDR3 is 14 residues long. Turning to this clone: Its antigen is as yet unknown.

TCRdb's table, derived via immunoSEQ multiplex PCR, lists solely in-frame clones and lacks some. This sample carries 180,000 or so clones, around nine tenths of them seen once, and the ten largest clones take approximately 8%. This chain links TRBV7-2 with TRBJ2-2, with D tentatively TRBD2 (6 bases). The sequence was collected from an adult in good health. The source material was peripheral blood, sampled on day 0 of AZD1222 vaccination. The CDR3: CASSTGLFAGELFF. CDR3 DNA sequence: TGTGCCAGCAGCACGGGACTGTTCGCCGGGGAGCTGTTTTTT.